The sample holds one count of the clone carrying this TCR beta chain. These data come from a study of shared clonotypes between healthy human individuals. Sequencing was performed with immunoSEQ multiplex PCR; in TCRdb, only in-frame clones are kept and a portion is missing. This table has over 850,000 clones, about 80% appearing once. V shed 3 bases and J shed 7 bases, with 19 bases lying between them. The germline V gene has CDR1 SEHNR and CDR2 FQNEAQ (reference sequence). The length of the CDR3 is 16 residues. The V gene is TRBV7-9, the J gene TRBJ2-1; TRBD1 is a possible D gene (7 bases). The sequence came from a man aged 18 to 29 in good health. Some clones in this sample may be carry-over from other donors' samples. Input material: memory CD4+ T cells from PBMCs. The sample's subset: CD45RA-negative fraction. The CDR3 protein is CASSFLGSGGLNEQFF. Here the CDR3 DNA reads TGTGCCAGCAGCTTCCTTGGGTCAGGGGGGTTGAATGAGCAGTTCTTC.